This T cell receptor beta chain was recovered during a study of OX40 agonist ivuxolimab in advanced cancers. Study as a whole: Patients treated during dose escalation were battling hepatocellular carcinoma, melanoma, renal cell or head and neck cancer. Treatment received earlier with anti-PD-1, anti-PD-L1 or anti-CTLA-4 agents was allowed, and more than 30% had some. General study points: Within 6 weeks, CD4+ and CD8+ blood T cells expanded clonally at 0.1 to 3.0 mg/kg.

This CDR3 comprises 15 residues. Per germline, CDR1 MNHEY and CDR2 SVGAGI. Trimming removed 6 bases from V and 2 bases from J; junction bases left unmatched: 4. Remarks on this clone: Its matching antigen is unknown.

Assay: immunoSEQ multiplex PCR; the TCRdb copy retains only in-frame clones and omits some. The repertoire includes 74,000 or so clones, more than 75% of them detected once, and 2% to 2.5% sits in the top ten. This TCR was sampled from an adult with an advanced solid tumor such as melanoma, head and neck, liver or kidney cancer. V is TRBV6-5 and J is TRBJ1-5; TRBD1 matches at 10 bases. The sequenced sample was CD4+ or CD8+ T cells sorted from blood, obtained in a trial of the OX40 agonist ivuxolimab. In nucleotides, the CDR3 is TGTGCCAGCAGCAGACAGGGGGCTGGCAATCAGCCCCAGCATTTT. Its protein is CASSRQGAGNQPQHF.